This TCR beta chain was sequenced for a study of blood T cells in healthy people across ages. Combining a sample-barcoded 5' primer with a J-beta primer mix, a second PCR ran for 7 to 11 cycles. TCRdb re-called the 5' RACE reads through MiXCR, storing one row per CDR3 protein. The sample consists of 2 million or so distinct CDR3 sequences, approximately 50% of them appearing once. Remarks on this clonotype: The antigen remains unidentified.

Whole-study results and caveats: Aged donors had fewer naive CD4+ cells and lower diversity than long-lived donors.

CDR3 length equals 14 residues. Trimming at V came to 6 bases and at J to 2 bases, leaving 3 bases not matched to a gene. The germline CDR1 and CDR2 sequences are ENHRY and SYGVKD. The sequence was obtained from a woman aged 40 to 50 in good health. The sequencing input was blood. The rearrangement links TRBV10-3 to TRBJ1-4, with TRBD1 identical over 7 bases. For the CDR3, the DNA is TGTGCCATCAGCAAACAGGGGACTAATGAAAAACTGTTTTTT. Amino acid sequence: CAISKQGTNEKLFF.